This T cell receptor beta chain was identified during a study of cytomegalovirus exposure and HLA in healthy donors. Use of 60 Vbeta and 13 Jbeta primers characterized the PCR. Here immunoSEQ multiplex PCR was the method, and the copy in TCRdb shows in-frame clones only, minus some. In the table there are approximately 190,000 clones, 9.5% to 15% of which are singletons. The V segment lost 5 bases and the J segment 6 bases; nucleotides outside the gene matches: 8. There are 15 residues in the CDR3. Germline V CDR1 and CDR2: SGHRS, YFSETQ. Study-wide results and limits: In a later analysis, most CMV-associated TCR beta chains appeared HLA-restricted.

As for this clone: No antigen is known for it.

This sequence joins TRBV5-1 and TRBJ2-2; 9 bases fit TRBD1. The sample taken for sequencing was PBMCs. The origin of this receptor is a man aged 50 to 60 in good health and CMV-seropositive. The CDR3 region is CASSPTGGRAGELFF. The CDR3 nucleotides are TGCGCCAGCAGTCCTACAGGGGGCCGAGCCGGGGAGCTGTTTTTT.